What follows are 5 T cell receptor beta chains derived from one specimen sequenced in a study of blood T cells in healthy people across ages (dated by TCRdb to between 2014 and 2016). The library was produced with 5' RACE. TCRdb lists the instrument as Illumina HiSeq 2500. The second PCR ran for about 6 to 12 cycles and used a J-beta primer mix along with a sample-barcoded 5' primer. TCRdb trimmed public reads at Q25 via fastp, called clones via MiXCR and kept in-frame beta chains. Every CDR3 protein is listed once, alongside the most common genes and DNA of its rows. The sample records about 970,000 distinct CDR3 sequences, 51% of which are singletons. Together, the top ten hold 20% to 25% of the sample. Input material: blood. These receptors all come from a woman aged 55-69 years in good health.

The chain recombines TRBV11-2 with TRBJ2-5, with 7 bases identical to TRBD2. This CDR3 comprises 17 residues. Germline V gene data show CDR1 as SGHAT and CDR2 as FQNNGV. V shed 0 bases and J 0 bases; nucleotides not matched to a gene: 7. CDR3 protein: CASSLDPAGPDQETQYF. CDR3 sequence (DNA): TGTGCCAGCAGCTTAGACCCAGCGGGACCCGACCAAGAGACCCAGTACTTC.

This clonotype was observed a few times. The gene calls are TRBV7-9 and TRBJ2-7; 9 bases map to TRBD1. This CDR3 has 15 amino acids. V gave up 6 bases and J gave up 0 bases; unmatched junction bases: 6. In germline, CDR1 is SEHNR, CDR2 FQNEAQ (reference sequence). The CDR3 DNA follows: TGTGCCAGCAGGTCGGGACAGGGAATCTCCTACGAGCAGTACTTC. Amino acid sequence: CASRSGQGISYEQYF.

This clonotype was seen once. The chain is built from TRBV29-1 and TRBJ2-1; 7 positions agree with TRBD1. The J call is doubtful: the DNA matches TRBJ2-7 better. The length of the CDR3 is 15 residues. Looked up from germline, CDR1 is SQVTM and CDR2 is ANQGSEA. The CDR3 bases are TGCAGCGTTAAAAGACGGGACAGCTCCTACAATGAGCAGTACTTC. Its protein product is CSVKRRDSSYNEQYF.

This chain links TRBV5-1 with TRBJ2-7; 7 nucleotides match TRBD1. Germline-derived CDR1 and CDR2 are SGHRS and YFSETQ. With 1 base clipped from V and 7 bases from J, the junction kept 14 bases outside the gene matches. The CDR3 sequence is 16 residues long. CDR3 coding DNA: TGCGCCAGCAGCTTGACCACAGGGGCCTCCTTTTGGGAGCAGTACTTC. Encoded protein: CASSLTTGASFWEQYF.

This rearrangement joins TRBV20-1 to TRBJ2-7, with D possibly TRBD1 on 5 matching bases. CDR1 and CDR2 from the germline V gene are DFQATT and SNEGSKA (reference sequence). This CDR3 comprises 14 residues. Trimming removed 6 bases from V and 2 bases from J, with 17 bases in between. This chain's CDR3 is CSARTGRAPYEQYF. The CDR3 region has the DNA TGCAGTGCAAGAACCGGCAGGGCTCCCTACGAGCAGTACTTC.